This T cell receptor (beta chain) was retrieved from a study of OX40 agonist ivuxolimab in advanced cancers. The study, taken as a whole, reports: There was clonal expansion of CD4+ and CD8+ blood T cells by week 6 at 0.1 to 3.0 mg/kg.

Concerning this clone: Its antigen is undetermined.

Some clones are missing from TCRdb's copy, which holds only in-frame ones; the method was immunoSEQ multiplex PCR. The table has more than 70,000 clones, 84% seen once. CDR1 and CDR2 (germline): SNHLY, FYNNEI. Trimming took 8 bases from V and 0 from J, leaving 11 bases between them. This CDR3 has 15 amino acids. The receptor was derived from an adult with an advanced solid tumor such as melanoma, head and neck, liver or kidney cancer. The chain uses TRBV2 and TRBJ2-6, with TRBD1 as a possible D gene (6 bases). This material consisted of CD4+ or CD8+ T cells sorted from blood, taken in a trial of the OX40 agonist ivuxolimab. CDR3 DNA sequence: TGTGCCAGCCACAGGGCCGCCTCTGGGGCCAACGTCCTGACTTTC. Encoded protein: CASHRAASGANVLTF.